These 15 T cell receptor beta chains came from one sample sequenced in a study of T cell responses to AZD1222 COVID-19 vaccine. The method was immunoSEQ multiplex PCR; TCRdb's version includes in-frame clones alone and lacks a portion of them. The sample records 140,000 to 150,000 clones, approximately 78% being singletons. The starting material was peripheral blood, obtained on day 0 of MenACWY control vaccination. These receptors were taken from an adult in good health.

The chain has TRBV29-1 and TRBJ2-2; unclear D gene. In germline, CDR1 is SQVTM, CDR2 ANQGSEA. Trimming left V 7 bases short and J 6 bases short, with 18 bases between. This CDR3 is built from 14 residues. This chain's CDR3 is CSESSKFWSGELFF. Written as DNA, the CDR3 is TGCAGCGAAAGCTCCAAGTTTTGGTCCGGGGAGCTGTTTTTT.

A few counts support this clone. The chain uses TRBV6-5 and TRBJ1-2; the D gene is possibly TRBD1 (6 bases). Trimming took 0 bases from V and 4 from J, leaving 15 bases between them. The CDR3 loop spans 16 amino acids. The germline V gene encodes CDR1 MNHEY and CDR2 SVGAGI. CDR3 loop: CASSYSGTGSIYGYTF. The DNA of the CDR3 is TGTGCCAGCAGTTACTCAGGTACAGGGAGTATCTATGGCTACACCTTC.

The chain recombines TRBV7-2 with TRBJ1-1, with 8 bases aligning to TRBD1. CDR1 SGHTA and CDR2 FQGNSA come from the germline V gene. The CDR3 extends over 12 amino acids. J lost 9 bases, V lost 4 bases, and 4 bases had no gene match. For the CDR3, the DNA is TGTGCCAGCAGCTCGCGGACAGGGAAAGCTTTCTTT. Residues: CASSSRTGKAFF.

The chain uses TRBV9 and TRBJ2-1, with D perhaps given as TRBD1 or TRBD2 (5 bases each). Trimming shortened V by 0 bases and J by 13 bases, and 17 bases separated the two germline ends. From germline, CDR1 is SGDLS and CDR2 YYNGEE. CDR3 size: 14 residues. CDR3 amino acids: CASSVGGGPGLQFF. CDR3 nucleotides: TGTGCCAGCAGCGTAGGTGGGGGTCCGGGCCTCCAGTTCTTC.

This chain uses TRBV6-5 with TRBJ1-3, with 7 bases fitting TRBD1. Germline assignment: CDR1 MNHEY and CDR2 SVGAGI. This CDR3 contains 16 residues. The ends lost 2 bases at V and 2 bases at J; junction bases unmatched: 6. In DNA form, the CDR3 reads TGTGCCAGCAGTTACACTGGACAGGCGGCTGGAAACACCATATATTTT. It encodes CASSYTGQAAGNTIYF.

The CDR3 region is CATSDSRQVTGELFF. The DNA of the CDR3 is TGTGCCACCAGTGATAGCCGACAAGTCACCGGGGAGCTGTTTTTT. J is TRBJ2-2 and V is TRBV24-1; D is uncertain. V lost 3 bases and J lost 4, with 11 bases in between. CDR1 and CDR2 from the germline V gene are KGHDR and SFDVKD. The CDR3 sequence is 15 residues long.

V and J are TRBV24-1 and TRBJ1-5; 10 bases fit TRBD1. Germline-derived CDR1 and CDR2 are KGHDR and SFDVKD. The V gene end was trimmed by 1 base and the J gene end by 2 bases; junction bases not matched to a gene: 4. The CDR3 has 17 amino acids. DNA for the CDR3: TGTGCCACCAGTGATTTCGGGACAGGGGTAGGCAATCAGCCCCAGCATTTT. It encodes CATSDFGTGVGNQPQHF.

V and J are TRBV6-1 and TRBJ1-4, with a possible D match to TRBD1 (5 bases). V lost 1 base, J lost 10 bases, and 13 bases lay in between. The CDR3 length is 14 residues. CDR1 and CDR2 from the germline V gene are MNHNS and SASEGT. This chain's CDR3 is CASSEDGGSGKLFF. DNA of the CDR3: TGTGCCAGCAGTGAAGATGGGGGGTCCGGAAAACTGTTTTTT.

The chain has TRBV28 and TRBJ1-1; 7 nucleotides align to TRBD1. Germline lookup yields CDR1 MDHEN and CDR2 SYDVKM. J was trimmed by 1 base and V by 5 bases; bases with no gene match: 7. This CDR3 region has 15 residues. The CDR3 region is CASSPGDRQNTEAFF. The CDR3 DNA sequence: TGTGCCAGCAGTCCGGGGGACAGACAGAACACTGAAGCTTTCTTT. The full variable domain, with the rest looked up from reference TRBV28 and TRBJ1-1, is DVKVTQSSRYLVKRTGEKVFLECVQDMDHENMFWYRQDPGLGLRLIYFSYDVKMKEKGDIPEGYSVSREKKERFSLILESASTNQTSMYLCASSPGDRQNTEAFFGQGTRLTVV.

This clone was recorded once. The rearrangement links TRBV5-1 to TRBJ1-2; no clear D gene. Looked up from germline, CDR1 is SGHRS and CDR2 is YFSETQ. CDR3 length: 16 residues. The germline V and J ends were trimmed by 0 bases and 0 bases, with 12 bases remaining between them. CDR3 sequence reads: CASSLEGKDANYGYTF. CDR3 in DNA: TGCGCCAGCAGCTTGGAGGGAAAAGACGCTAACTATGGCTACACCTTC.

V gene TRBV9 combines with J gene TRBJ2-2, with D maybe TRBD1 (7 bases). Germline V gene data show CDR1 as SGDLS and CDR2 as YYNGEE. The CDR3 extends over 14 amino acids. V was pared by 4 bases and J by 6 bases, with 13 bases between. In DNA form, the CDR3 reads TGTGCCAGCAGCCCGCAGGGGGGCCCCGGGGAGCTGTTTTTT. Its protein is CASSPQGGPGELFF. Full variable domain (outside the CDR3, taken from reference TRBV9 and TRBJ2-2): DSGVTQTPKHLITATGQRVTLRCSPRSGDLSVYWYQQSLDQGLQFLIQYYNGEERAKGNILERFSAQQFPDLHSELNLSSLELGDSALYFCASSPQGGPGELFFGEGSRLTVL.

The chain combines TRBV11-2 with TRBJ2-5; D is ambiguous. CDR1 is SGHAT and CDR2 is FQNNGV in the germline V gene. Trimming took off 4 bases at V and 0 bases at J, with 9 bases between the two ends. This CDR3 has 14 residues. The CDR3 here is CASSSFMDQETQYF. The CDR3 nucleotides read TGTGCCAGCAGCTCTTTTATGGACCAAGAGACCCAGTACTTC. The variable domain in full, completed from reference TRBV11-2 and TRBJ2-5, reads EAGVAQSPRYKIIEKRQSVAFWCNPISGHATLYWYQQILGQGPKLLIQFQNNGVVDDSQLPKDRFSAERLKGVDSTLKIQPAKLEDSAVYLCASSSFMDQETQYFGPGTRLLVL.

The DNA for the CDR3 is TGTGCCAGCAGCGTACAAGAGACCCAGTACTTC. It translates to CASSVQETQYF. This chain uses TRBV7-9 with TRBJ2-5, with D unclear. The CDR3 length is 11 residues. The germline V gene encodes CDR1 SEHNR and CDR2 FQNEAQ (reference sequence). Trimming cost V 5 bases and J 2 bases, with 3 bases left between them. Full variable domain (remainder filled in from reference TRBV7-9 and TRBJ2-5): DTGVSQNPRHKITKRGQNVTFRCDPISEHNRLYWYRQTLGQGPEFLTYFQNEAQLEKSRLLSDRFSAERPKGSFSTLEIQRTEQGDSAMYLCASSVQETQYFGPGTRLLVL.

The chain uses TRBV3-1 (or the pseudogene TRBV3-2) and TRBJ2-5, with 7 bases aligning to TRBD1. The V and J ends lost 2 bases and 4 bases, in that order; junction bases with no gene match: 7. Germline V lookup: CDR1 LGHDT, CDR2 YNNKEL (reference sequence). The CDR3 totals 15 residues. The CDR3 DNA follows: TGTGCCAGCAGCCAACCACTGACAGGGAGAGAGACCCAGTACTTC. Protein product: CASSQPLTGRETQYF.

The rearrangement joins TRBV5-8 to TRBJ2-5, with D maybe TRBD1 (6 bases). Germline V gene lookup returns CDR1 SGHTS and CDR2 YDEGEE. The V end lost 7 bases, the J end lost 4 bases, and 23 bases lay between the germline ends. The CDR3 covers 16 residues. CDR3 in DNA: TGTGCCAGCCCTAACCCCCCAGGGGATGTTGCAGAGACCCAGTACTTC. It is translated as CASPNPPGDVAETQYF.